This T cell receptor beta chain was captured by sequencing in a study of cytomegalovirus exposure and HLA in healthy donors. In the study overall: Early on, a data release was issued that held about 85 million unique TCRs from HLA-typed donors.

Study results and caveats: Later analysis identified several of the most significant clusters that appeared linked to common viral pathogens.

As regards this clone: The target antigen is unknown.

PCR was performed using 60 Vbeta and 13 Jbeta primers. TCRdb keeps only in-frame clones here, not all; method: immunoSEQ multiplex PCR. This sample has about 160,000 clones, with over 70% found just once. Per germline, CDR1 MNHNS and CDR2 SASEGT. V lost 6 bases and J lost 3, with 6 bases in between. The CDR3 runs 12 residues. The chain employs TRBV6-1 and TRBJ2-1; D is perhaps TRBD2 (6 bases). What was sequenced was PBMCs. This receptor was obtained from a boy aged 2 to 9 in good health and CMV-seronegative. CDR3 coding DNA: TGTGCCAGCAGGGGACTCTACAATGAGCAGTTCTTC. Protein product: CASRGLYNEQFF.